These 17 T cell receptor beta chains came from one sample sequenced in a study of cytomegalovirus exposure and HLA in healthy donors. Vbeta (60) and Jbeta (13) primers were used in the PCR. Sequenced by immunoSEQ multiplex PCR; TCRdb stores in-frame clones only, minus some. The table records 150,000 to 200,000 clones, 77% of them present only once. The material sequenced was PBMCs. All receptors come from a female donor in good health and CMV-seronegative.

This chain connects TRBV18 to TRBJ2-5, with a possible D match to TRBD2 (5 bases). The CDR3 covers 13 residues. The V end was cut by 6 bases, the J end by 1 base, with 9 bases between. CDR1 and CDR2 from the germline V gene are KGHSH and LQKENI. The CDR3 here is CASSPGIQETQYF. The CDR3 DNA reads as TGTGCCAGCTCCCCGGGAATCCAAGAGACCCAGTACTTC.

This clone has only a few counts. V usage is TRBV5-1 and J usage is TRBJ2-3, with 11 bases fitting TRBD2. V lost 6 bases, J lost 2 bases, and 5 bases stayed unmatched. CDR3 length: 15 residues. Germline CDR1 SGHRS, CDR2 YFSETQ. CDR3 sequence: CASNPSGGYTDTQYF. CDR3 DNA sequence: TGCGCCAGCAACCCTAGCGGGGGGTACACAGATACGCAGTATTTT.

The chain has TRBV7-9 and TRBJ1-5, with 7 positions matching TRBD1. The CDR3 is 16 amino acids. In germline, CDR1 is SEHNR, CDR2 FQNEAQ (reference sequence). V lost 0 bases to trimming and J lost 3 bases; unmatched junction nucleotides: 5. The CDR3 is CASSLAGGGNNQPQHF. The CDR3 DNA reads TGTGCCAGCAGCTTAGCAGGGGGCGGTAACAATCAGCCCCAGCATTTT.

The gene calls are TRBV7-9 and TRBJ1-2; D is uncertain. Germline assignment: CDR1 SEHNR and CDR2 FQNEAQ (reference sequence). This CDR3 is built from 14 residues. V was clipped by 5 bases and J by 1 base, with 11 bases between them. The CDR3 DNA follows: TGTGCCAGCAGCGCGACGGAGGGTAACTATGGCTACACCTTC. It translates to CASSATEGNYGYTF. The full variable domain, rest sourced from reference TRBV7-9 and TRBJ1-2, is DTGVSQNPRHKITKRGQNVTFRCDPISEHNRLYWYRQTLGQGPEFLTYFQNEAQLEKSRLLSDRFSAERPKGSFSTLEIQRTEQGDSAMYLCASSATEGNYGYTFGSGTRLTVV.

This chain links TRBV7-8 with TRBJ1-1, with unresolved D. The ends were cut back, 4 bases at V and 1 base at J, with 13 bases in the middle. The length of the CDR3 is 15 residues. In germline, CDR1 is SGHVS, CDR2 FQNEAQ. The CDR3 DNA reads TGTGCCAGCAGCTCTCAGACACTGGGGAACACTGAAGCTTTCTTT. It is translated as CASSSQTLGNTEAFF.

The chain couples TRBV7-9 to TRBJ1-1; D is possibly TRBD1 (5 bases). Germline CDR1 and CDR2: SEHNR and FQNEAQ (reference sequence). V lost 2 bases and J lost 11, with 12 bases in between. The CDR3 loop spans 12 amino acids. For the CDR3, the DNA is TGTGCCAGCAGCTTATTCTTAGGGGCGGCTTTCTTT. It translates to CASSLFLGAAFF.

The CDR3 coding sequence is TGTGCCAGCAGCTTAGAAAGGAGCGCTGGAAACACCATATATTTT. It yields the protein CASSLERSAGNTIYF. The V call is TRBV7-2, the J call TRBJ1-3; D is uncertain. The V end was cut by 1 base, the J end by 2 bases, with 9 bases between. Germline values: CDR1 SGHTA, CDR2 FQGNSA. The CDR3 consists of 15 residues.

The chain links TRBV18 to TRBJ2-7; TRBD2 agrees at 13 bases. Trimming cost V 4 bases and J 7 bases; bases outside gene matches: 7. Per germline, CDR1 KGHSH and CDR2 LQKENI. CDR3 length: 15 residues. The CDR3 spells CASSQRTSGGQEQYF. CDR3 DNA: TGTGCCAGCTCACAAAGGACTAGCGGGGGACAGGAGCAGTACTTC. Drawing the rest from reference TRBV18 and TRBJ2-7, the complete variable domain is NAGVMQNPRHLVRRRGQEARLRCSPMKGHSHVYWYRQLPEEGLKFMVYLQKENIIDESGMPKERFSAEFPKEGPSILRIQQVVRGDSAAYFCASSQRTSGGQEQYFGPGTRLTVT.

This clone was detected only a few times. J is TRBJ2-7 and V is TRBV6-4; D perhaps matches TRBD2 (5 bases). Germline V CDR1 and CDR2: MRHNA, SNTAGT. The ends were cut back, 6 bases at V and 0 bases at J, with 24 bases in the middle. The CDR3 extends over 18 amino acids. CDR3 sequence (DNA): TGTGCCAGCAGGCCGGAGGATCCCCAACATCTAGGCTCCTACGAGCAGTACTTC. This translates into CASRPEDPQHLGSYEQYF.

The chain recombines TRBV19 with TRBJ1-1, with 7 bases that match TRBD1. CDR3 length: 11 residues. After removal of 6 bases from V and 8 bases from J, the junction contained 3 bases not matched to a gene. Germline V gene data show CDR1 as LNHDA and CDR2 as SQIVND (reference sequence). The CDR3 coding sequence is TGTGCCAGTAGCCCGGGACAGGAAGCTTTCTTT. It yields the protein CASSPGQEAFF.

This clone was observed a few times. The V call is TRBV5-1, the J call TRBJ2-3; 7 bases are a match to TRBD2. The CDR3 has 17 residues. The germline CDR1 and CDR2 sequences are SGHRS and YFSETQ. V gave up 0 bases and J gave up 2 bases; unmatched junction bases: 9. The CDR3 sequence is CASSLAGGDPVTDTQYF. The CDR3 nucleotides read TGCGCCAGCAGCTTGGCGGGGGGAGATCCCGTCACAGATACGCAGTATTTT.

The rearrangement joins TRBV28 to TRBJ2-7; TRBD1 might be the D (6 bases). V gave up 6 bases and J gave up 1 base, with 16 bases separating them. The CDR3 is 15 residues long. Germline lookup yields CDR1 MDHEN and CDR2 SYDVKM. CDR3 DNA sequence: TGTGCCAGCAGGACAAACAGGGAATCGTCCTACGAGCAGTACTTC. Translating it yields CASRTNRESSYEQYF. Complete variable domain (other parts from reference TRBV28 and TRBJ2-7): DVKVTQSSRYLVKRTGEKVFLECVQDMDHENMFWYRQDPGLGLRLIYFSYDVKMKEKGDIPEGYSVSREKKERFSLILESASTNQTSMYLCASRTNRESSYEQYFGPGTRLTVT.

This clone was picked up a small number of times. The J gene is TRBJ1-3, the V gene TRBV25-1, with D maybe TRBD1 (5 bases). The V gene's germline CDR1 is MGHDK and CDR2 SYGVNS. The CDR3 length is 15 residues. V dropped 5 bases and J dropped 0 bases, with 11 bases sitting between them. Here the CDR3 reads CASSNRPSSGNTIYF. The CDR3, as DNA: TGTGCCAGCAGTAACAGGCCCAGCTCTGGAAACACCATATATTTT.

The chain is built from TRBV28 and TRBJ1-2, with 9 nucleotides matching TRBD1. The germline V gene encodes CDR1 MDHEN and CDR2 SYDVKM. The J segment lost 7 bases and the V segment lost 4 bases, leaving 13 bases of the junction unmatched. This CDR3 contains 16 residues. CDR3 in DNA: TGTGCCAGCAGTTCCTTTCCGACAGGGGGGAAAGGTGGCTACACCTTC. This translates into CASSSFPTGGKGGYTF.

The rearrangement links TRBV2 to TRBJ1-2, with D perhaps matching TRBD1 (6 bases). The length of the CDR3 is 14 residues. Between the trimmed V and J ends, which lost 2 bases and 2 bases, there was a span of 9 bases. Germline lookup yields CDR1 SNHLY and CDR2 FYNNEI. In nucleotides, the CDR3 is TGTGCCAGCAGTGAACAGGGGCGAAACTATGGCTACACCTTC. This encodes CASSEQGRNYGYTF.

This clone was seen only once. The chain carries TRBV19 and TRBJ2-3, with 11 positions matching TRBD2. V gave up 7 bases and J gave up 5 bases; unmatched junction bases: 11. The V gene's germline CDR1 is LNHDA and CDR2 SQIVND (reference sequence). The CDR3 has 16 residues. The CDR3 sequence is CASTKTSGAPGDTQYF. CDR3 coding DNA: TGTGCCAGTACCAAGACTAGCGGGGCGCCGGGAGATACGCAGTATTTT.

The chain employs TRBV7-2 and TRBJ2-1, with D maybe TRBD2 (6 bases). V was pared by 1 base and J by 4 bases, with 14 bases between. The length of the CDR3 is 16 residues. Germline loops: CDR1 SGHTA, CDR2 FQGNSA. The CDR3 DNA is TGTGCCAGCAGCTTAGTCCAGCTAGCGACTTACAATGAGCAGTTCTTC. It translates to CASSLVQLATYNEQFF.